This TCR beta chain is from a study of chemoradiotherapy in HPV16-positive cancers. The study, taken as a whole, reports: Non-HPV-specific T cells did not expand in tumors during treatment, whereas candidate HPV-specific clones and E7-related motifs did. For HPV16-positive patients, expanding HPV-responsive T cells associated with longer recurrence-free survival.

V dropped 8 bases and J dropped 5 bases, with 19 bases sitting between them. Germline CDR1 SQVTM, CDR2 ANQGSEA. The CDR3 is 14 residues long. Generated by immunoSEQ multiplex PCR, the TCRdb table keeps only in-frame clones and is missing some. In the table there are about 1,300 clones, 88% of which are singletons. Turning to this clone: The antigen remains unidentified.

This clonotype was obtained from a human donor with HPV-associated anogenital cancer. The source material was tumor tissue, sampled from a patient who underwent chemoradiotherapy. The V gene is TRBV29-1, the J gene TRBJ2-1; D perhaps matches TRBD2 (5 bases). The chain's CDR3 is CSFSRAGRNNEQFF. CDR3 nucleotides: TGCAGCTTTTCGCGGGCCGGCCGGAACAATGAGCAGTTCTTC.